Following are 19 T cell receptor beta chains from one sample sequenced in a study of T cell responses to AZD1222 COVID-19 vaccine. The data were produced by immunoSEQ multiplex PCR, yet TCRdb's version contains in-frame clones alone and is incomplete. In the table there are approximately 180,000 clones, 87% of which are singletons. The sequenced sample was peripheral blood, obtained on day 0 of AZD1222 vaccination. These receptors all come from an adult in good health.

V is TRBV3-1 (or the pseudogene TRBV3-2) and J is TRBJ1-6; D is unclear. CDR1 LGHDT and CDR2 YNNKEL come from the germline V gene (reference sequence). V dropped 4 bases and J dropped 5 bases, with 6 bases sitting between them. This CDR3 spans 13 amino acids. The CDR3 region has the DNA TGTGCCAGCAGCCCCCAACATAATTCACCCCTCCACTTT. Residues: CASSPQHNSPLHF.

The chain is built from TRBV7-4 and TRBJ2-7; D may match TRBD1 or TRBD2 (5 bases each). This CDR3 spans 15 amino acids. CDR1 SGHVT and CDR2 SQSDAQ come from the germline V gene. The V end lost 0 bases, the J end lost 3 bases, and 12 bases lay between the germline ends. The CDR3 nucleotides read TGTGCCAGCAGCTTAGCGGGCTGGGGGTGCTACGAGCAGTACTTC. This translates into CASSLAGWGCYEQYF.

This chain links TRBV10-3 with TRBJ2-3, with D perhaps assigned TRBD1 or TRBD2 (5 bases each). Trimming cost V 3 bases and J 1 base, with 11 bases left between them. The V gene's germline CDR1 is ENHRY and CDR2 SYGVKD. This CDR3 region has 15 residues. In DNA form, the CDR3 reads TGTGCCATCAGTGAAAGGGGTAGCGGCACAGATACGCAGTATTTT. It translates to CAISERGSGTDTQYF.

The rearrangement links TRBV25-1 to TRBJ1-1; no clear D gene. Germline CDR1 reads MGHDK; CDR2 reads SYGVNS. The CDR3 sequence is 15 residues long. Trimming took 3 bases from V and 7 from J, leaving 18 bases between them. The CDR3 nucleotides read TGTGCCAGCAGTGAGGTACACGGGAGTATAGGTGAAGCTTTCTTT. Residues: CASSEVHGSIGEAFF.

J is TRBJ2-6 and V is TRBV19; D gene unclear. CDR3 length equals 14 residues. Trimming removed 9 bases at V and 1 base at J, with 10 bases between. Germline V lookup: CDR1 LNHDA, CDR2 SQIVND (reference sequence). The chain's CDR3 is CASLLTSGANVLTF. The CDR3 coding sequence is TGTGCCAGCCTACTAACTTCTGGGGCCAACGTCCTGACTTTC.

This clone appeared a single time. The chain links TRBV11-2 to TRBJ2-1, with TRBD2 matching 8 bases. V was clipped by 5 bases and J by 8 bases; unmatched bases: 14. The CDR3 has 16 amino acids. Germline V gene data show CDR1 as SGHAT and CDR2 as FQNNGV. The CDR3 spells CASSHLPGTRADEQFF. CDR3 DNA: TGTGCCAGCAGCCATTTACCCGGGACTAGGGCTGATGAGCAGTTCTTC.

V is TRBV5-6 and J is TRBJ1-4; 10 bases map to TRBD1. The CDR3 is 17 residues long. With 6 bases clipped from V and 8 bases from J, the junction kept 16 bases outside the gene matches. Germline V gene sequence: CDR1 SGHDT, CDR2 YYEEEE. CDR3 DNA sequence: TGTGCCAGCACAAGACAGGGGGCGAGGCTATTCGGGGAAAAACTGTTTTTT. It encodes CASTRQGARLFGEKLFF.

This rearrangement joins TRBV4-1 to TRBJ1-6; D is unresolved. Trimming cost V 2 bases and J 10 bases, with 12 bases left between them. Germline V gene sequence: CDR1 MGHRA, CDR2 YSYEKL. The CDR3 is made up of 14 amino acids. CDR3 amino acids: CASSQTPGESPLHF. The CDR3 bases are TGCGCCAGCAGCCAAACTCCCGGGGAATCACCCCTCCACTTT.

This sequence joins TRBV9 and TRBJ2-7; D is perhaps TRBD2 (6 bases). Germline loops: CDR1 SGDLS, CDR2 YYNGEE. V was pared by 3 bases and J by 1 base, with 14 bases between. The CDR3 loop spans 15 amino acids. This CDR3 is CASSAGDGVSYEQYF. The CDR3 DNA reads TGTGCCAGCAGCGCGGGGGACGGTGTATCCTACGAGCAGTACTTC. Full variable domain (rest looked up from reference TRBV9 and TRBJ2-7): DSGVTQTPKHLITATGQRVTLRCSPRSGDLSVYWYQQSLDQGLQFLIQYYNGEERAKGNILERFSAQQFPDLHSELNLSSLELGDSALYFCASSAGDGVSYEQYFGPGTRLTVT.

V is TRBV6-6 and J is TRBJ2-2; perhaps TRBD1 as D (5 bases). Trimming removed 4 bases at V and 3 bases at J, with 9 bases between. CDR3 size: 14 residues. Germline-derived CDR1 and CDR2 are MNHNY and SVGAGI (reference sequence). The CDR3 spells CASSSPQDTGELFF. As DNA, the CDR3 is TGTGCCAGCAGTTCCCCACAGGACACCGGGGAGCTGTTTTTT.

The rearrangement uses TRBV6-4 and TRBJ2-3; D unresolved. The germline CDR1 and CDR2 sequences are MRHNA and SNTAGT. Trimming left V 3 bases short and J 7 bases short, with 11 bases between. This CDR3 spans 13 amino acids. CDR3 sequence (DNA): TGTGCCAGCAGTGAAACGGTACTACATACGCAGTATTTT. Translation gives CASSETVLHTQYF.

The genes are TRBV11-2 and TRBJ1-3; no clear D. This CDR3 comprises 15 residues. Trimming removed 5 bases at V and 4 bases at J, with 15 bases between. Germline V CDR1 and CDR2: SGHAT, FQNNGV. CDR3 protein: CASSPLGTGGNTIYF. Written as DNA, the CDR3 is TGTGCCAGCAGCCCCCTAGGAACTGGGGGAAACACCATATATTTT.

The V and J genes are TRBV5-1 and TRBJ2-4; possibly TRBD2 for D (6 bases). There are 15 residues in the CDR3. The V end lost 3 bases, the J end lost 3 bases, and 13 bases lay between the germline ends. Germline CDR1 SGHRS, CDR2 YFSETQ. CDR3 loop: CASSSAGTGKNIQYF. In DNA form, the CDR3 reads TGCGCCAGCAGCTCGGCGGGGACCGGCAAAAACATTCAGTACTTC.

V gene TRBV15 combines with J gene TRBJ1-5, with 8 bases matching TRBD1. The ends lost 1 base at V and 4 bases at J; junction bases unmatched: 3. Germline V lookup: CDR1 LNHNV, CDR2 YYDKDF (reference sequence). The CDR3 length is 15 residues. The CDR3: CATSRGTGPNQPQHF. Written as DNA, the CDR3 is TGTGCCACCAGCAGAGGGACAGGGCCTAATCAGCCCCAGCATTTT. The full variable domain, rest sourced from reference TRBV15 and TRBJ1-5, is DAMVIQNPRYQVTQFGKPVTLSCSQTLNHNVMYWYQQKSSQAPKLLFHYYDKDFNNEADTPDNFQSRRPNTSFCFLDIRSPGLGDTAMYLCATSRGTGPNQPQHFGDGTRLSIL.

The V call is TRBV4-1, the J call TRBJ1-5, with D unresolved. The length of the CDR3 is 18 residues. Germline CDR1 and CDR2: MGHRA and YSYEKL. The germline V and J ends were trimmed by 4 bases and 0 bases, with 19 bases remaining between them. This chain's CDR3 is CASSPRATDNYSNQPQHF. Here the CDR3 DNA reads TGCGCCAGCAGCCCCCGGGCTACTGACAATTATAGCAATCAGCCCCAGCATTTT.

The chain is built from TRBV5-1 and TRBJ2-1; 7 positions agree with TRBD2. The CDR3 runs 13 residues. Trimming at V came to 5 bases and at J to 4 bases, leaving 3 bases not matched to a gene. Germline lookup yields CDR1 SGHRS and CDR2 YFSETQ. As DNA, the CDR3 is TGCGCCAGCAGAGGACTAGGGTACAATGAGCAGTTCTTC. Protein product: CASRGLGYNEQFF. The full variable domain, rest sourced from reference TRBV5-1 and TRBJ2-1, is KAGVTQTPRYLIKTRGQQVTLSCSPISGHRSVSWYQQTPGQGLQFLFEYFSETQRNKGNFPGRFSGRQFSNSRSEMNVSTLELGDSALYLCASRGLGYNEQFFGPGTRLTVL.

The genes are TRBV19 and TRBJ2-7; TRBD1 aligns across 11 bases. The junction had 5 bases not matched to a gene; V was cut back by 1 base and J by 3 bases. Germline lookup yields CDR1 LNHDA and CDR2 SQIVND (reference sequence). The CDR3 is 16 amino acids. CDR3 in DNA: TGTGCCAGTAGTATAGTTTACGGGACAGGGGGCTACGAGCAGTACTTC. Translation gives CASSIVYGTGGYEQYF.

The chain carries TRBV29-1 and TRBJ2-7, with 9 positions matching TRBD1. The CDR3 extends over 12 amino acids. Germline values: CDR1 SQVTM, CDR2 ANQGSEA. V shed 6 bases and J 2 bases; nucleotides not matched to a gene: 2. The CDR3 sequence is CSVRDRAYEQYF. The CDR3 nucleotides are TGCAGCGTCAGGGACAGGGCCTACGAGCAGTACTTC.

This chain connects TRBV5-4 to TRBJ2-1; 8 bases are shared with TRBD2. The trim removed 0 bases at V and 9 bases at J, leaving 2 bases unmatched. CDR1 and CDR2 from the germline V gene are SGHNT and YYREEE (reference sequence). The CDR3 loop spans 13 amino acids. The CDR3 DNA reads as TGTGCCAGCAGCTTGGCGGGAGGGCTTGAGCAGTTCTTC. Encoded protein: CASSLAGGLEQFF.